This entry is about one T cell receptor (beta chain). This record belongs to a study of blood T cell repertoires in COVID-19. There are 14 residues in the CDR3. V lost 0 bases and J 6 bases, leaving 12 bases between the germline ends. Germline V CDR1 and CDR2: LGHDT, YNNKEL (reference sequence). This table comes from immunoSEQ multiplex PCR, and its TCRdb copy is limited to in-frame clones, with some not included. The sample holds tens of thousands of clones, more than 85% seen once. The sequenced sample was peripheral blood. The chain uses TRBV3-1 (or the pseudogene TRBV3-2) and TRBJ2-7; possibly TRBD2 for D (7 bases). This receptor was identified in a woman aged 65 to 85 with active COVID-19. DNA of the CDR3: TGTGCCAGCAGCCAAGATCGGGGGGCTAGCGAGCAGTACTTC. Encoded protein: CASSQDRGASEQYF.